This TCR beta chain was obtained from a study of T cell repertoires in cytomegalovirus infection (dated by TCRdb to between 2018 and 2021). A note on the overall study: Peptide stimulations targeted recently identified HLA-C-restricted CMV epitopes, whose presentation resists viral immunomodulation, together with well-studied HLA-B-restricted epitopes. The HLA type of each donor mattered for the analysis, because public TCR beta signatures pointed to carriage of CMV infection along with the matching HLA type. Study-wide conclusions, independent of this receptor: In both this cohort and an independent cohort of 350 to 400 donors, the cumulative frequency of public TCR beta family members distinguished carriers of CMV infection plus the relevant HLA type. In the ex vivo response, HLA-C-restricted CMV-specific TCR beta clonotypes were dominant, and in two of eight donors the single most frequent clonotype came from this HLA-C-restricted group.

This clonotype has only a few counts. What this receptor recognizes is not known. Base-call qualities are not available, and no considerably larger clone is one nucleotide away. The V end loses 3 bases and the J end loses 6 bases, and a stretch of 26 bases separates them. The CDR3 contains 19 residues, cysteine and phenylalanine counted. Just the 57-base CDR3 DNA is kept, in frame starting at base 1. The sequencing machine was an Illumina HiSeq 1500. The public reads were reanalyzed by TCRdb: fastp trimming at Q25, MiXCR alignment, in-frame beta chains only. Each record represents a unique CDR3 protein, reported with the most common genes and DNA among its rows. Here the sample has about 770,000 distinct CDR3 sequences; almost 30% occur a single time. Around 13% of the sample is in the top ten clones. The label giving this sample's treatment or condition can be read as: in vitro stimulation with specific CMV peptide epitopes to enrich CMV-specific T cells.

The receptor comes from a human donor in good health (CMV status not recorded). Some clones in this sample may be carry-over from other donors' samples. The chain was built from TRBV12-3 or TRBV12-4 and TRBJ1-4; D gene: possibly TRBD1, on 5 matching bases. Material: cultured CD8+ T cells from PBMCs, obtained from culture after CMV antigen stimulation. The CDR3 loop reads CASSLGPRGWRDTDEKLFF. The DNA reads TGTGCCAGCAGTTTGGGTCCGCGGGGGTGGAGGGATACGGATGAAAAACTGTTTTTT.